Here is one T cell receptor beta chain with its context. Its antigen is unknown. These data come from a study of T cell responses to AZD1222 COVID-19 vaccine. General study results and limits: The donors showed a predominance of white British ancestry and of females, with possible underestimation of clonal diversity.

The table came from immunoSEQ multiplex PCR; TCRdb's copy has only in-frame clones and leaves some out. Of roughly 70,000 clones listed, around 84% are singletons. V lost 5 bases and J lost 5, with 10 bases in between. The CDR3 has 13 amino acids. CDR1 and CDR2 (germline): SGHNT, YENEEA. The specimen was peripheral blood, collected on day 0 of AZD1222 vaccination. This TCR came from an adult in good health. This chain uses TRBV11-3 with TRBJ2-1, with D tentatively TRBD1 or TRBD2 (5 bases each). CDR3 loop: CASSPGPNNEQFF. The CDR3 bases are TGTGCCAGCAGCCCGGGACCAAACAATGAGCAGTTCTTC.